This T cell receptor (beta chain) was retrieved from a study of a mutant IDH1 vaccine in newly diagnosed glioma. Background on the study: Following radiotherapy alone, or alongside temozolomide cycles, vaccination was started after an interval of 4-6 weeks. Averaging about 37 years of age, treated patients were approximately 60% male and roughly 40% female. Prior therapy was radiotherapy, temozolomide, or both; most received both.

The V gene's germline CDR1 is SGHVS and CDR2 FNYEAQ. Trimming at V came to 5 bases and at J to 2 bases, leaving 2 bases not matched to a gene. The CDR3 extends over 13 amino acids. Time point reported: week 5, during vaccination. The content of each vaccine dose was 300 ug of mutant IDH1 20-mer peptide, and topical imiquimod accompanied it. Regarding this clone: Antigen specificity is unknown.

Data came from immunoSEQ multiplex PCR; TCRdb stores just in-frame clones and leaves some out. The data contain 60,000 or so clones, 84% of them singletons. The sample in question was PBMCs, obtained from a glioma patient whose treatment included an IDH1 peptide vaccine. The sequence was collected from a woman aged 45-59 years with glioma. The chain is built from TRBV7-6 and TRBJ1-2; TRBD1 agrees at 7 bases. The CDR3 is CASSPTGNYGYTF. The CDR3 nucleotides read TGTGCCAGCAGCCCGACAGGGAACTATGGCTACACCTTC.